This T cell receptor (beta chain) was recovered during a study of siplizumab effects on memory and regulatory T cells (dated by TCRdb to the late 2010s). For the study in its entirety: The study looked at the effect of siplizumab, an anti-CD2 antibody, on alloreactive T-cell subsets in allogeneic mixed lymphocyte reactions made from human PBMCs.

Broad study findings and their caveats: A naive or memory phenotype could not be assigned to roughly 80-96% of proliferating CD4+ or CD8+ clones. In reactions with siplizumab, an average of about 69% of mappable alloreactive CD4+ clones were Treg-derived, compared with roughly 30% in control reactions. Whether proliferating Tregs from siplizumab cultures were suppressive was not functionally confirmed. Unstimulated naive T cells appeared more diverse than memory T cells, and naive cells seemed to contribute substantially to the alloresponse. Because sequences at frequencies below about 10^-5 were poorly captured, only a minor fraction of alloreactive clones could be mapped back to unstimulated subsets. The cumulative frequency of alloreactive sequences that could be traced back to unstimulated CD4+ memory T cells was significantly reduced by siplizumab.

In regard to this clone: Which antigen it targets is not known. Base qualities were left out, and no much larger clone turns up one base away.

Library preparation employed the immunoSEQ multiplex PCR assay. Roughly 100,000 TCR templates per sample were assayed by the deep sequencing platform. Genomic DNA extracted from sorted T cells was the material used for TCRbeta CDR3 sequencing. The study's processing was this. Clonal analysis of TCRbeta CDR3 data was done in the R programming language. Alloreactive CD4+ and CD8+ clones were identified by comparing unstimulated samples to CFSE-low samples taken after the reaction. Regulatory or non-regulatory origin of alloreactive CD4+ clones was assigned by matching sequences to the sorted unstimulated Treg and non-Treg repertoires. Sourced from immuneACCESS, this table was stored by TCRdb with only in-frame sequences that have V and J called. A share of the clones is absent; for the studies checked, an unresolved V gene accounts for under half, and the remainder has no known explanation. The V and J calls and clone size were taken over from that table, and D and trimming were inferred from the DNA. The sample has approximately 110,000 clones on record, about 91% of them singletons. Jointly, the top ten make up about 0.75% of the sample.

TCRbeta CDR3 sequencing was performed on sorted unstimulated T cells and on proliferating T cells recovered from mixed lymphocyte reactions. Fresh whole blood from about ten HLA-typed healthy donors served as the source for isolating PBMCs. To map where alloreactive clones came from, CD4+ regulatory T cells in the unstimulated state were FACS-sorted. From cysteine to phenylalanine, the CDR3 is 14 amino acids long. The CDR3 DNA has 42 bases and is translated from base 1. Relative to germline, V is missing 6 bases and J is missing 2 bases, with 8 bases of the junction outside any gene match. CDR1 and CDR2 are drawn from the germline V gene: SGHDT, YYEEEE.

The sample comprised Tregs sorted from blood. The TCR sequence derives from a human donor in good health. The sequence links TRBV5-6 to TRBJ2-7, with TRBD1 identical over 7 junction bases. The DNA sequence is given as TGTGCCAGCACCCGTCCCGGGACAGCCTACGAGCAGTACTTC. Its amino acids are CASTRPGTAYEQYF.